These 16 T cell receptor beta chains share one sample of origin, sequenced in a study of T-cell reconstitution after alpha-beta-depleted transplantation in children. This sample's TCRbeta library carried unique molecular identifier barcodes. TCRdb processed the PCR reads anew with MiXCR; each CDR3 protein has one entry. Seen here are some 390,000 distinct CDR3 sequences, about a fifth observed once, and the top ten hold 3.8%. Sequenced here: PBMCs from the stem cell graft donor, sampled from the stem cell graft. The receptors originated from a human donor who donated a stem cell graft to a child with acute myeloid leukemia.

This chain connects TRBV9 to TRBJ2-2; D may be TRBD1 (5 bases). CDR1 is SGDLS and CDR2 is YYNGEE in the germline V gene. The CDR3 consists of 14 residues. V was pared by 4 bases and J by 5 bases, with 12 bases between. The DNA for the CDR3 is TGTGCCAGCAGCACCGACAGCATGACCGGGGAGCTGTTTTTT. Translating gives CASSTDSMTGELFF.

A remark on this clonotype: A much larger clone is a single base away; this may be a read error. The DNA for the CDR3 is TGTGCCAGTAGCGGACTAGCGGGAGGGAATGAGCAGTTCTTC. Encoded protein: CASSGLAGGNEQFF. The chain links TRBV19 to TRBJ2-1; 15 nucleotides agree with TRBD2. The CDR3 spans 14 residues. Germline trimming cut 6 bases from V and 7 bases from J; bases unmatched to any gene: 1. The germline gives CDR1 LNHDA, CDR2 SQIVND (reference sequence).

This chain uses TRBV10-3 with TRBJ1-1; 7 bases match TRBD1. Per the germline V gene, CDR1 is ENHRY and CDR2 is SYGVKD. The CDR3 is 15 residues long. V gave up 0 bases and J gave up 4 bases; unmatched junction bases: 5. CDR3: CAISESRWDSTEAFF. DNA of the CDR3: TGTGCCATCAGTGAGTCGAGATGGGACAGCACTGAAGCTTTCTTT.

In this sample, this clonotype turned up many times. V is TRBV12-3 or TRBV12-4 and J is TRBJ1-2; 9 positions match TRBD1. With 2 bases clipped from V and 6 bases from J, the junction kept 4 bases outside the gene matches. CDR3 length equals 14 residues. In DNA, the CDR3 is TGTGCCAGCAGTTTAACCGGGACAGGGAATGGCTACACCTTC. This translates into CASSLTGTGNGYTF.

V and J are TRBV29-1 and TRBJ2-5, with 14 bases lining up with TRBD2. V gave up 7 bases and J gave up 5 bases; unmatched junction bases: 6. Germline assignment: CDR1 SQVTM and CDR2 ANQGSEA. This CDR3 has 14 amino acids. The CDR3 loop reads CSAGTSGSAETQYF. The CDR3 nucleotides read TGCAGCGCCGGGACTAGCGGGAGTGCTGAGACCCAGTACTTC.

The chain has TRBV2 and TRBJ2-7, with D maybe TRBD1 (6 bases). Germline V lookup: CDR1 SNHLY, CDR2 FYNNEI. V lost 2 bases and J 9 bases, leaving 11 bases between the germline ends. The CDR3 spans 12 residues. This CDR3 reads CASSEQQGGQYF. The CDR3 bases are TGTGCCAGCAGTGAACAACAGGGTGGGCAGTACTTC.

This clonotype was found a few times. V usage is TRBV25-1 and J usage is TRBJ2-6; the match to TRBD1 covers 8 bases. Germline-derived CDR1 and CDR2 are MGHDK and SYGVNS. Unmatched junction bases numbered 2, after V lost 6 bases and J lost 4 bases. The CDR3 extends over 14 amino acids. In DNA form, the CDR3 reads TGTGCCAGCAGGGACAGGGCCGGGGCCAACGTCCTGACTTTC. This gives the protein CASRDRAGANVLTF.

This chain joins TRBV6-5 and TRBJ1-1, with a weak D call TRBD1 (5 bases). CDR1 is MNHEY and CDR2 is SVGAGI in the germline V gene. V lost 6 bases, J lost 0 bases, and 20 bases lay in between. There are 17 residues in the CDR3. CDR3 bases: TGTGCCAGCAGAGTGACGATATCGGGGGGTCTGAACACTGAAGCTTTCTTT. Encoded protein: CASRVTISGGLNTEAFF.

This clonotype was seen a few times. V and J are TRBV25-1 and TRBJ2-5, with 7 bases lining up with TRBD2. V lost 6 bases and J lost 0; bases outside the gene matches: 4. Germline-derived CDR1 and CDR2 are MGHDK and SYGVNS. This CDR3 comprises 14 residues. CDR3 bases: TGTGCCAGCAGGGCCGCGGGGGACCAAGAGACCCAGTACTTC. Amino acids: CASRAAGDQETQYF.

This clonotype turned up a few times. The rearrangement joins TRBV29-1 to TRBJ2-3; 8 nucleotides match TRBD2. CDR1 is SQVTM and CDR2 is ANQGSEA in the germline V gene. J lost 5 bases, V lost 1 base, and 8 bases had no gene match. CDR3 length equals 15 residues. DNA of the CDR3: TGCAGCGTTGAAGGAGGAATAGCGGGATTAGATACGCAGTATTTT. This codes for CSVEGGIAGLDTQYF.

The chain combines TRBV4-3 with TRBJ2-7; 7 positions agree with TRBD2. V shed 4 bases, J shed 3 bases, and the junction held 9 bases outside the gene matches. The CDR3 has 15 residues. Germline CDR1 is LGHNA and CDR2 is YSLEER. For the CDR3, the DNA is TGCGCCAGCAGCCGCGGGGCAGCGGGAAGCTACGAGCAGTACTTC. Protein sequence: CASSRGAAGSYEQYF.

The chain uses TRBV5-1 and TRBJ2-3; TRBD2 matches at 11 bases. Per the germline V gene, CDR1 is SGHRS and CDR2 is YFSETQ. This CDR3 comprises 16 residues. With 4 bases clipped from V and 2 bases from J, the junction kept 6 bases outside the gene matches. The CDR3 region is CASSPGTSGHTDTQYF. In DNA form, the CDR3 reads TGCGCCAGCAGCCCCGGGACTAGCGGACACACAGATACGCAGTATTTT.

This clonotype was seen a single time. The chain employs TRBV12-3 or TRBV12-4 and TRBJ2-7; D gene unclear. The CDR3 contains 13 residues. Between the trimmed V and J ends, which lost 7 bases and 6 bases, there was a span of 16 bases. The DNA for the CDR3 is TGTGCCAGCAAACGACCGTCGGGCTCCGAGCAGTACTTC. Translated, it gives CASKRPSGSEQYF.

The rearrangement joins TRBV7-6 to TRBJ2-7; TRBD2 is a possible D gene (6 bases). The CDR3 runs 18 residues. CDR1 is SGHVS, CDR2 FNYEAQ, per germline. V lost 3 bases and J lost 0, with 21 bases in between. The CDR3 region has the DNA TGTGCCAGCAGCTTGCTTTCCTCTCTAGCGCAGAGCTCCTACGAGCAGTACTTC. It is translated as CASSLLSSLAQSSYEQYF. The full variable domain, rest sourced from reference TRBV7-6 and TRBJ2-7, is GAGVSQSPRYKVTKRGQDVALRCDPISGHVSLYWYRQALGQGPEFLTYFNYEAQQDKSGLPNDRFSAERPEGSISTLTIQRTEQRDSAMYRCASSLLSSLAQSSYEQYFGPGTRLTVT.

This clonotype has at least ten counts. The gene calls are TRBV6-5 and TRBJ2-5; the match to TRBD2 covers 12 bases. V dropped 2 bases and J dropped 3; count of bases not matched to a gene: 4. The germline V gene has CDR1 MNHEY and CDR2 SVGAGI. The length of the CDR3 is 16 residues. DNA of the CDR3: TGTGCCAGCAGTTACCCCGGACTAGCGGGAAAAGAGACCCAGTACTTC. Its translation is CASSYPGLAGKETQYF.

The sample holds a few counts of this clonotype. V is TRBV27 and J is TRBJ2-7; a weak D match, TRBD1 (6 bases). Germline-derived CDR1 and CDR2 are MNHEY and SMNVEV (reference sequence). V lost 2 bases to trimming and J lost 2 bases, with 19 bases between them. The CDR3 has 17 residues. The CDR3 loop reads CASSLAKSARGPYEQYF. For the CDR3, the DNA is TGTGCCAGCAGTTTAGCTAAATCAGCCAGGGGACCCTACGAGCAGTACTTC.